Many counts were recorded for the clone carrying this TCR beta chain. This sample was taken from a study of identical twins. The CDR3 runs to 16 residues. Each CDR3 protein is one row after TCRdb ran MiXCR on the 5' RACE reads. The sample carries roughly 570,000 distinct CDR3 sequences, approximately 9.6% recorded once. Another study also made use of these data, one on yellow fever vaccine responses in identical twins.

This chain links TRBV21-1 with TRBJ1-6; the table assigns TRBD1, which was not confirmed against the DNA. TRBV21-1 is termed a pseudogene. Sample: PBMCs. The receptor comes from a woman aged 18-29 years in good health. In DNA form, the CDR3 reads TGTGCCAGCAGCAAAGTGGCCAGGGGGCTCAATTCACCCCTCCACTTT. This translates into CASSKVARGLNSPLHF.